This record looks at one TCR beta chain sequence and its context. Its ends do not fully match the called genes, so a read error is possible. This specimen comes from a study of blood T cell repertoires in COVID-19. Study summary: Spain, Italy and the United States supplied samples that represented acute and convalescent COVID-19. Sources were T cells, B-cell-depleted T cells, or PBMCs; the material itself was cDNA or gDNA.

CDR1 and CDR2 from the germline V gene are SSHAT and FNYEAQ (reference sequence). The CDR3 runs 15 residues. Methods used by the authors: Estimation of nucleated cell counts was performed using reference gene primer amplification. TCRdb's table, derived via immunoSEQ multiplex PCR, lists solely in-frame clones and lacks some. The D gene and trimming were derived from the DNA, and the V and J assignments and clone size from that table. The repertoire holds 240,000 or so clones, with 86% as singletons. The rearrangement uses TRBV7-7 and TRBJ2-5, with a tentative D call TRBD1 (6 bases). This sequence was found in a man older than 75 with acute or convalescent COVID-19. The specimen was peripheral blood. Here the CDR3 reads CASSLEAGAKETQYF. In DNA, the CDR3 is TGTGCTAGCAGCTTAGAGGCAGGGGCGAAAGAGACCCAGTACTTC.